These 27 T cell receptor beta chains came from one sample sequenced in a study of cytomegalovirus exposure and HLA in healthy donors. The repertoire was sequenced with immunoSEQ multiplex PCR; TCRdb's copy has only in-frame clones and lacks some. Of 300,000 to 350,000 clones listed, approximately 88% are singletons. What was sequenced was PBMCs. The source of these receptors is a man in his thirties or forties in good health and CMV-seronegative.

The chain joins TRBV2 to TRBJ2-6, with 9 positions matching TRBD2. Germline CDR1 and CDR2: SNHLY and FYNNEI. The CDR3 totals 17 residues. V lost 7 bases to trimming and J lost 0 bases; unmatched junction nucleotides: 7. Here the CDR3 reads CASTRRGGISGANVLTF. CDR3 in DNA: TGTGCCAGCACCCGGCGGGGGGGCATCTCTGGGGCCAACGTCCTGACTTTC.

A word on this clone: Within the sample, other DNA sequences also encode this same CDR3. This chain links TRBV5-1 with TRBJ2-5; 10 bases line up with TRBD2. V lost 2 bases to trimming and J lost 2 bases; unmatched junction nucleotides: 3. Germline CDR1 reads SGHRS; CDR2 reads YFSETQ. The CDR3 is made up of 15 amino acids. CDR3 in amino acids: CASSLLAGPQETQYF. The CDR3 coding sequence is TGCGCCAGCAGCTTACTAGCGGGGCCGCAAGAGACCCAGTACTTC.

In this sample, this clone turned up a few times. The chain recombines TRBV5-1 with TRBJ1-2; 12 nucleotides line up with TRBD1. Losses at the gene ends were 0 bases for V and 8 bases for J; bases not matched to a gene: 5. This CDR3 is 15 amino acids long. Germline V lookup: CDR1 SGHRS, CDR2 YFSETQ. For the CDR3, the DNA is TGCGCCAGCAGCTTGGAGCGGGGACAGGGGGCGGGCTACACCTTC. Protein product: CASSLERGQGAGYTF.

The chain has TRBV6-1 and TRBJ2-2; D possibly corresponds to TRBD1 (5 bases). V dropped 2 bases and J dropped 4 bases, with 11 bases sitting between them. The CDR3 loop spans 15 amino acids. Germline V gene data show CDR1 as MNHNS and CDR2 as SASEGT. CDR3 amino acids: CASSEKGLGTGELFF. In DNA form, the CDR3 reads TGTGCCAGCAGTGAAAAGGGGTTGGGCACCGGGGAGCTGTTTTTT.

The J gene is TRBJ1-6, the V gene TRBV4-3, with TRBD1 as a possible D gene (6 bases). The CDR3 has 15 residues. The germline V gene has CDR1 LGHNA and CDR2 YSLEER. V was shortened by 0 bases and J by 7 bases, with 10 bases between the two germline ends. This CDR3 is CASSQELQGNSPLHF. Written as DNA, the CDR3 is TGCGCCAGCAGCCAAGAGTTGCAGGGGAATTCACCCCTCCACTTT.

As concerns this clone: The sample has other DNA sequences that encode this CDR3 too. V usage is TRBV6-5 and J usage is TRBJ2-3; 7 positions agree with TRBD2. V was pared by 6 bases and J by 1 base, with 7 bases of the junction left unmatched. The germline gives CDR1 MNHEY, CDR2 SVGAGI. The CDR3 runs to 15 residues. As DNA, the CDR3 is TGTGCCAGCAGCCTACTGGCGGGGGGCACAGATACGCAGTATTTT. This translates into CASSLLAGGTDTQYF.

The chain uses TRBV6-4 and TRBJ2-1; TRBD2 matches at 8 bases. CDR1 MRHNA and CDR2 SNTAGT come from the germline V gene. Trimming took 5 bases from V and 4 from J; bases not matched to a gene: 7. This CDR3 has 15 amino acids. The CDR3 DNA reads as TGTGCCAGCAGTAAAACTAGCGGAGGTTACAATGAGCAGTTCTTC. It translates to CASSKTSGGYNEQFF.

The chain uses TRBV28 and TRBJ2-1; TRBD2 agrees at 9 bases. This CDR3 has 16 amino acids. Germline CDR1 and CDR2: MDHEN and SYDVKM. V was pared by 6 bases and J by 2 bases, with 8 bases of the junction left unmatched. CDR3 sequence reads: CASSSWSGGTYNEQFF. Here the CDR3 DNA reads TGTGCCAGCAGCTCCTGGAGCGGGGGGACCTACAATGAGCAGTTCTTC.

This chain connects TRBV11-2 to TRBJ2-7; TRBD2 matches 8 bases. Germline V gives CDR1 SGHAT, CDR2 FQNNGV. With V trimmed by 5 bases and J by 4 bases, 13 bases remained unmatched. The length of the CDR3 is 16 residues. CDR3 loop: CASSLRSGANPYEQYF. CDR3 nucleotides: TGTGCCAGCAGCCTTCGTAGCGGGGCCAATCCTTACGAGCAGTACTTC.

The CDR3 protein is CASSLQGAQDTGELFF. The CDR3 nucleotides read TGCGCCAGCAGCCTACAGGGGGCGCAGGACACCGGGGAGCTGTTTTTT. The V gene is TRBV4-1, the J gene TRBJ2-2, with 9 positions matching TRBD1. There are 16 residues in the CDR3. V was clipped by 4 bases and J by 3 bases; unmatched bases: 6. Germline CDR1 MGHRA, CDR2 YSYEKL.

V is TRBV5-6 and J is TRBJ2-1; 11 nucleotides align to TRBD2. The CDR3 spans 16 residues. Germline V gene lookup returns CDR1 SGHDT and CDR2 YYEEEE. V was pared by 1 base and J by 7 bases, with 7 bases of the junction left unmatched. CDR3 DNA sequence: TGTGCCAGCAGCTTGCCGTTAAGACTAGCGGGGAATGAGCAGTTCTTC. This codes for CASSLPLRLAGNEQFF.

The chain uses TRBV7-9 and TRBJ1-1; possibly TRBD1 for D (6 bases). Germline CDR1 and CDR2: SEHNR and FQNEAQ (reference sequence). The V end was cut by 5 bases, the J end by 1 base, with 14 bases between. The CDR3 spans 15 residues. The CDR3 nucleotides read TGTGCCAGCAGCCCACCGGGGGGCAGGAACACTGAAGCTTTCTTT. The encoded protein is CASSPPGGRNTEAFF.

Remarks on this clone: One end of the junction fails to match germline, which may point to a read error. V and J are TRBV7-2 and TRBJ1-6, with 7 bases that match TRBD1. Germline CDR1 SGHTA, CDR2 FQGNSA. The CDR3 covers 14 residues. CDR3 sequence (DNA): TGTGCCAGCAGCTTAGGCCGAATGACAGGGTTGGGTTCCTTT. It is translated as CASSLGRMTGLGSF.

The chain links TRBV25-1 to TRBJ1-1, with 8 nucleotides matching TRBD1. The ends lost 2 bases at V and 4 bases at J; junction bases unmatched: 6. CDR1 MGHDK and CDR2 SYGVNS come from the germline V gene. The CDR3 is made up of 15 amino acids. The CDR3 region is CASSEQGARTTEAFF. In DNA form, the CDR3 reads TGTGCCAGCAGTGAACAGGGGGCCCGAACCACTGAAGCTTTCTTT.

The chain carries TRBV6-1 and TRBJ1-1, with 10 positions matching TRBD1. The V gene end was trimmed by 3 bases and the J gene end by 4 bases; junction bases not matched to a gene: 5. CDR1 MNHNS and CDR2 SASEGT come from the germline V gene. The CDR3 has 15 amino acids. CDR3 region: CASSDRDRGGTEAFF. The CDR3 nucleotides read TGTGCCAGCAGTGACCGGGACAGGGGTGGCACTGAAGCTTTCTTT.

The chain carries TRBV18 and TRBJ2-3; TRBD2 matches 9 bases. The V and J ends lost 2 bases and 8 bases, in that order; junction bases with no gene match: 5. This CDR3 has 14 residues. Germline lookup yields CDR1 KGHSH and CDR2 LQKENI. CDR3 residues: CASSPLREGLTQYF. For the CDR3, the DNA is TGTGCCAGCTCACCATTGCGGGAGGGGCTTACGCAGTATTTT.

The chain links TRBV5-1 to TRBJ1-2, with TRBD1 identical over 11 bases. The V gene end was trimmed by 4 bases and the J gene end by 3 bases; junction bases not matched to a gene: 5. The CDR3 contains 15 residues. Germline CDR1 is SGHRS and CDR2 is YFSETQ. CDR3 residues: CASSKRTGGDYGYTF. The DNA for the CDR3 is TGCGCCAGCAGCAAACGGACAGGGGGCGACTATGGCTACACCTTC.

A single count supports this clone. V is TRBV6-5 and J is TRBJ1-2; 11 nucleotides line up with TRBD1. CDR1 and CDR2 from the germline V gene are MNHEY and SVGAGI. This CDR3 has 14 residues. The V gene end was trimmed by 6 bases and the J gene end by 2 bases; junction bases not matched to a gene: 2. CDR3 in DNA: TGTGCCAGCAGCTGGACAGGGGGCAACTATGGCTACACCTTC. Its protein is CASSWTGGNYGYTF.

This rearrangement joins TRBV11-2 to TRBJ2-7; TRBD1 agrees at 8 bases. The V and J ends lost 5 bases and 4 bases, in that order; junction bases with no gene match: 7. The V gene's germline CDR1 is SGHAT and CDR2 FQNNGV. The CDR3 is 14 amino acids. The DNA of the CDR3 is TGTGCCAGCAGCCGACAGGGGACGGTTTACGAGCAGTACTTC. This gives the protein CASSRQGTVYEQYF.

This chain joins TRBV15 and TRBJ2-3; the match to TRBD1 covers 9 bases. The CDR3 covers 16 residues. CDR1 is LNHNV, CDR2 YYDKDF, per germline (reference sequence). J lost 3 bases, V lost 1 base, and 5 bases had no gene match. CDR3 residues: CATSRAWDRETDTQYF. The DNA of the CDR3 is TGTGCCACCAGCAGAGCGTGGGACAGGGAAACAGATACGCAGTATTTT.

In nucleotides, the CDR3 is TGCGCCAGCAGCCAAGGCCCCTCGGGGGATGAGCAGTTCTTC. This sequence encodes CASSQGPSGDEQFF. The chain uses TRBV4-1 and TRBJ2-1; a possible D gene is TRBD2 (6 bases). The CDR3 covers 14 residues. Trimming left V 1 base short and J 8 bases short, with 12 bases between. Germline CDR1 MGHRA, CDR2 YSYEKL.

The chain couples TRBV4-3 to TRBJ1-2; D is perhaps TRBD1 (5 bases). The length of the CDR3 is 16 residues. Germline assignment: CDR1 LGHNA and CDR2 YSLEER. The germline V and J ends were trimmed by 0 bases and 4 bases, with 15 bases remaining between them. CDR3 sequence: CASSQDSWGGLYGYTF. The CDR3 bases are TGCGCCAGCAGCCAAGATAGTTGGGGCGGCCTCTATGGCTACACCTTC.

This clone showed up just once. The chain is built from TRBV6-5 and TRBJ1-4; D unclear. V lost 6 bases to trimming and J lost 3 bases, with 8 bases between them. The germline gives CDR1 MNHEY, CDR2 SVGAGI. The CDR3 has 13 amino acids. CDR3 residues: CASRPAANEKLFF. The CDR3 DNA sequence: TGTGCCAGCAGACCCGCAGCTAATGAAAAACTGTTTTTT.

There are a few counts of this clone. This chain uses TRBV15 with TRBJ1-6, with D unresolved. This CDR3 spans 15 amino acids. Trimming removed 0 bases at V and 6 bases at J, with 9 bases between. Germline CDR1 is LNHNV and CDR2 is YYDKDF (reference sequence). In nucleotides, the CDR3 is TGTGCCACCAGCAGAGATCGAGTGAGTAATTCACCCCTCCACTTT. Translating gives CATSRDRVSNSPLHF.

The chain is built from TRBV7-9 and TRBJ1-4; 8 bases line up with TRBD1. CDR1 and CDR2 from the germline V gene are SEHNR and FQNEAQ (reference sequence). The CDR3 is 15 residues long. With V trimmed by 5 bases and J by 3 bases, 5 bases remained unmatched. CDR3 protein: CASSPTGGSNEKLFF. In nucleotides, the CDR3 is TGTGCCAGCAGCCCTACAGGGGGGTCTAATGAAAAACTGTTTTTT. The variable domain in full, with the rest retrieved from reference TRBV7-9 and TRBJ1-4, is DTGVSQNPRHKITKRGQNVTFRCDPISEHNRLYWYRQTLGQGPEFLTYFQNEAQLEKSRLLSDRFSAERPKGSFSTLEIQRTEQGDSAMYLCASSPTGGSNEKLFFGSGTQLSVL.

The genes are TRBV7-6 and TRBJ2-7; D is unclear. This CDR3 spans 14 amino acids. Germline-derived CDR1 and CDR2 are SGHVS and FNYEAQ. V was trimmed by 1 base and J by 6 bases, leaving 13 bases between them. As DNA, the CDR3 is TGTGCCAGCAGCTTAGATTACGGGTTCGGCGAGCAGTACTTC. This sequence encodes CASSLDYGFGEQYF.

The chain is built from TRBV6-1 and TRBJ1-2; tentatively, D is TRBD1 (5 bases). This CDR3 contains 12 residues. V was shortened by 8 bases and J by 5 bases, with 12 bases between the two germline ends. Germline-derived CDR1 and CDR2 are MNHNS and SASEGT. This chain's CDR3 is CASQGSWYGYTF. CDR3 bases: TGTGCCAGCCAGGGTTCGTGGTATGGCTACACCTTC.